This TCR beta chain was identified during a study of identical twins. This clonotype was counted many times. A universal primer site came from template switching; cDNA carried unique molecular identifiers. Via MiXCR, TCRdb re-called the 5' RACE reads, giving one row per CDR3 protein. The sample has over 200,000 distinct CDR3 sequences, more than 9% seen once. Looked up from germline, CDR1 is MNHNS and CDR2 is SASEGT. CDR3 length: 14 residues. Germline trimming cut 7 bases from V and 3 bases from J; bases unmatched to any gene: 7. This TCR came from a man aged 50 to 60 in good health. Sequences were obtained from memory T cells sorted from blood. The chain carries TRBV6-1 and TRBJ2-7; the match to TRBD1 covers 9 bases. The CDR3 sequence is CASNGGQGGYEQYF. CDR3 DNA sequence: TGTGCCAGCAACGGGGGACAGGGAGGCTACGAGCAGTACTTC.